The 29 T cell receptor beta chains in this list originate from one sample, sequenced in a study of blood T cell repertoires in COVID-19. The repertoire was sequenced with immunoSEQ multiplex PCR; TCRdb's copy has only in-frame clones and lacks some. The sample lists 200,000 or so clones; roughly nine tenths were seen once. The sample was PBMCs or T cells enriched from blood (not recorded which). The source is a woman aged 35 to 49 with acute COVID-19.

The chain combines TRBV28 with TRBJ1-5, with 9 bases identical to TRBD1. The CDR3 covers 16 residues. CDR1 is MDHEN and CDR2 is SYDVKM in the germline V gene. V trimming: 3 bases; J trimming: 6 bases; junction bases outside the gene matches: 9. The CDR3 loop is CASSLAGTGTRQPQHF. CDR3 bases: TGTGCCAGCAGTTTGGCCGGGACAGGGACGCGTCAGCCCCAGCATTTT.

V usage is TRBV19 and J usage is TRBJ1-3, with D tentatively TRBD1 (6 bases). The ends were cut back, 3 bases at V and 2 bases at J, with 8 bases in the middle. The CDR3 runs 14 residues. Germline CDR1 is LNHDA and CDR2 is SQIVND (reference sequence). The DNA for the CDR3 is TGTGCCAGTAGTATCACAGGGACTGGAAACACCATATATTTT. Its translation is CASSITGTGNTIYF.

The genes are TRBV11-1 and TRBJ2-1; D is possibly TRBD1 (6 bases). Germline CDR1 is SGHAT and CDR2 is FQDESV (reference sequence). Trimming left V 1 base short and J 0 bases short, with 10 bases between. The CDR3 consists of 16 residues. Written as DNA, the CDR3 is TGTGCCAGCAGCTTAGGGGGGACATTCTCCTACAATGAGCAGTTCTTC. Its translation is CASSLGGTFSYNEQFF.

This chain uses TRBV5-1 with TRBJ1-2, with no clear D. The CDR3 loop spans 13 amino acids. Germline CDR1 reads SGHRS; CDR2 reads YFSETQ. V lost 2 bases to trimming and J lost 9 bases, with 14 bases between them. The CDR3 loop is CASSFAGEESYTF. The CDR3 DNA reads TGCGCCAGCAGCTTTGCGGGCGAAGAGAGCTACACCTTC.

As concerns this clone: The junction does not match germline at one end; this may be a read error. This sequence joins TRBV7-7 and TRBJ2-5, with 12 bases identical to TRBD2. This CDR3 region has 18 residues. Germline V CDR1 and CDR2: SSHAT, FNYEAQ (reference sequence). CDR3 loop: CASSPGPRLAGEKETQYF. The CDR3 nucleotides are TGTGCTAGCAGCCCAGGCCCGCGACTAGCGGGAGAAAAAGAGACCCAGTACTTC. The variable domain in full, with the rest retrieved from reference TRBV7-7 and TRBJ2-5, is GAGVSQSPRYKVTKRGQDVTLRCDPISSHATLYWYQQALGQGPEFLTYFNYEAQPDKSGLPSDRFSAERPEGSISTLTIQRTEQRDSAMYRCASSPGPRLAGEKETQYFGPGTRLLVL.

This rearrangement joins TRBV7-9 to TRBJ2-6; 8 bases map to TRBD1. CDR1 and CDR2 from the germline V gene are SEHNR and FQNEAQ (reference sequence). With 2 bases clipped from V and 2 bases from J, the junction kept 8 bases outside the gene matches. The CDR3 covers 18 residues. CDR3 sequence: CASSLRQGALPGANVLTF. The CDR3 DNA reads as TGTGCCAGCAGCTTACGGCAGGGGGCGCTGCCTGGGGCCAACGTCCTGACTTTC.

The chain links TRBV9 to TRBJ1-2; D gene unclear. V dropped 3 bases and J dropped 1 base, with 7 bases sitting between them. This CDR3 is built from 13 residues. In germline, CDR1 is SGDLS, CDR2 YYNGEE. The CDR3 loop is CASSEGGNYGYTF. CDR3 bases: TGTGCCAGCAGCGAAGGCGGTAACTATGGCTACACCTTC.

V and J are TRBV6-6 and TRBJ1-2, with 10 bases fitting TRBD1. V dropped 0 bases and J dropped 6; count of bases not matched to a gene: 7. CDR1 is MNHNY, CDR2 SVGAGI, per germline (reference sequence). The CDR3 totals 16 residues. CDR3 sequence reads: CASSYSAKTGGDGYTF. The CDR3 DNA follows: TGTGCCAGCAGTTACTCAGCTAAGACAGGGGGCGATGGCTACACCTTC.

J is TRBJ1-1 and V is TRBV13, with TRBD1 identical over 7 bases. Germline CDR1 reads PRHDT; CDR2 reads FYEKMQ (reference sequence). This CDR3 is built from 12 residues. J lost 6 bases, V lost 4 bases, and 2 bases had no gene match. The CDR3 is CASSSTGAEAFF. The CDR3 region has the DNA TGTGCCAGCAGCTCCACAGGGGCTGAAGCTTTCTTT. Using reference TRBV13 and TRBJ1-1 for the parts outside the CDR3, the full variable domain is AAGVIQSPRHLIKEKRETATLKCYPIPRHDTVYWYQQGPGQDPQFLISFYEKMQSDKGSIPDRFSAQQFSDYHSELNMSSLELGDSALYFCASSSTGAEAFFGQGTRLTVV.

The CDR3 DNA is TGTGCCAGCAGCTATACGGAAGGGGGACGGTTGGGGTACGAGCAGTACTTC. Residues: CASSYTEGGRLGYEQYF. V is TRBV7-9 and J is TRBJ2-7, with D perhaps matching TRBD1 (6 bases). Germline lookup yields CDR1 SEHNR and CDR2 FQNEAQ (reference sequence). Trimming cost V 4 bases and J 4 bases, with 23 bases left between them. There are 17 residues in the CDR3. The entire variable domain, with the rest obtained from reference TRBV7-9 and TRBJ2-7, is as follows: DTGVSQNPRHKITKRGQNVTFRCDPISEHNRLYWYRQTLGQGPEFLTYFQNEAQLEKSRLLSDRFSAERPKGSFSTLEIQRTEQGDSAMYLCASSYTEGGRLGYEQYFGPGTRLTVT.

CDR3 protein: CASSFKGKNSPLHF. The CDR3 nucleotides read TGTGCCAGCAGTTTTAAGGGGAAGAATTCACCCCTCCACTTT. The V gene is TRBV6-5, the J gene TRBJ1-6, with TRBD1 as a possible D gene (5 bases). CDR1 is MNHEY, CDR2 SVGAGI, per germline. V shed 4 bases and J shed 7 bases, with 11 bases lying between them. The CDR3 extends over 14 amino acids.

V is TRBV28 and J is TRBJ2-1; TRBD2 matches at 9 bases. The CDR3 runs 16 residues. V lost 5 bases, J lost 6 bases, and 11 bases stayed unmatched. In germline, CDR1 is MDHEN, CDR2 SYDVKM. CDR3 nucleotide sequence: TGTGCCAGCAGTCCCTCCGGGACTAGCATGGTCAATGAGCAGTTCTTC. This codes for CASSPSGTSMVNEQFF.

This clone appeared a few times. This rearrangement joins TRBV9 to TRBJ2-7; TRBD2 agrees at 7 bases. Germline CDR1 is SGDLS and CDR2 is YYNGEE. The CDR3 consists of 13 residues. Trimming took 6 bases from V and 1 from J; bases not matched to a gene: 4. CDR3 residues: CASNPSGSYEQYF. The CDR3 DNA sequence: TGTGCCAGCAACCCTAGCGGATCCTACGAGCAGTACTTC.

V is TRBV20-1 and J is TRBJ2-7; weak D call: TRBD2 (5 bases). With 3 bases removed from V and 2 bases from J, the gap between germline ends came to 11 bases. The CDR3 totals 13 residues. Germline V CDR1 and CDR2: DFQATT, SNEGSKA (reference sequence). This chain's CDR3 is CSASSRETYEQYF. In nucleotides, the CDR3 is TGCAGTGCTAGTAGTCGGGAAACCTACGAGCAGTACTTC.

The chain links TRBV5-5 to TRBJ2-1, with 12 nucleotides matching TRBD2. This CDR3 region has 16 residues. Trimming cost V 4 bases and J 5 bases; bases outside gene matches: 7. Germline lookup yields CDR1 SGHKS and CDR2 YYEKEE (reference sequence). This CDR3 is CASSPRTSGNHNEQFF. The CDR3 nucleotides read TGTGCCAGCAGCCCTAGGACTAGCGGGAACCACAATGAGCAGTTCTTC.

The rearrangement joins TRBV21-1 to TRBJ2-6; the table's D call, TRBD1, has no DNA check behind it. TRBV21-1 is tagged as a pseudogene. The CDR3 sequence is 18 residues long. The CDR3 DNA follows: TGTGCCAGCAGCCCCCGGACAGGGCAAATAGCTGGGGCCAACGTCCTGACTTTC. It specifies CASSPRTGQIAGANVLTF.

This clone was recorded only once. This chain uses TRBV28 with TRBJ2-1, with no clear D. V lost 1 base and J lost 5, with 3 bases in between. This CDR3 is built from 12 residues. Germline V gene lookup returns CDR1 MDHEN and CDR2 SYDVKM. CDR3 loop: CASSLSDNEQFF. CDR3 in DNA: TGTGCCAGCAGTTTATCAGACAATGAGCAGTTCTTC.

V gene TRBV7-3 combines with J gene TRBJ2-4; 10 positions agree with TRBD2. With 1 base clipped from V and 15 bases from J, the junction kept 9 bases outside the gene matches. Looked up from germline, CDR1 is SGHTA and CDR2 is FQGTGA. This CDR3 contains 14 residues. CDR3 protein: CASSLNPSGSEVYF. CDR3 DNA: TGTGCCAGCAGCTTAAACCCTAGCGGGAGTGAGGTGTACTTC.

J is TRBJ1-2 and V is TRBV7-2; 8 bases line up with TRBD1. The CDR3 length is 14 residues. V was pared by 4 bases and J by 4 bases, with 5 bases of the junction left unmatched. Germline lookup yields CDR1 SGHTA and CDR2 FQGNSA. The CDR3 loop reads CASSSTGGRYGYTF. CDR3 nucleotide sequence: TGTGCCAGCAGCTCAACAGGGGGACGCTATGGCTACACCTTC.

The V and J genes are TRBV7-8 and TRBJ2-7; 7 bases map to TRBD2. The germline V gene has CDR1 SGHVS and CDR2 FQNEAQ. With 1 base clipped from V and 3 bases from J, the junction kept 3 bases outside the gene matches. The CDR3 has 14 residues. CDR3 sequence (DNA): TGTGCCAGCAGCTTAGGTGGGGGGGGCTACGAGCAGTACTTC. Translated, it gives CASSLGGGGYEQYF.

The chain recombines TRBV3-1 (or the pseudogene TRBV3-2) with TRBJ2-3; 10 bases agree with TRBD1. Germline V gene data show CDR1 as LGHDT and CDR2 as YNNKEL (reference sequence). J gave up 5 bases and V 1 base, and 6 bases lay outside the gene matches. The CDR3 has 16 residues. The CDR3 region has the DNA TGTGCCAGCAGCCAAGTTGGGACAGGGGTAGAAGATACGCAGTATTTT. Protein product: CASSQVGTGVEDTQYF.

This chain links TRBV5-1 with TRBJ2-3, with 10 bases aligning to TRBD2. V shed 2 bases and J 6 bases; nucleotides not matched to a gene: 6. This CDR3 has 15 residues. CDR1 and CDR2 (germline): SGHRS, YFSETQ. The CDR3 bases are TGCGCCAGCAGCTTTCTGGCTAGCGGGAGCGATACGCAGTATTTT. Protein product: CASSFLASGSDTQYF.

The J gene is TRBJ2-7, the V gene TRBV2; no definite D call. Germline CDR1 is SNHLY and CDR2 is FYNNEI. The germline V and J ends were trimmed by 2 bases and 3 bases, with 11 bases remaining between them. This CDR3 is built from 14 residues. The CDR3 DNA sequence: TGTGCCAGCAGTGAACCAATTGGGCGCTACGAGCAGTACTTC. As protein: CASSEPIGRYEQYF.

The V call is TRBV11-3, the J call TRBJ2-2, with D possibly being TRBD1 (5 bases). The CDR3 contains 16 residues. V was clipped by 1 base and J by 1 base, with 10 bases between them. Germline V gives CDR1 SGHNT, CDR2 YENEEA. The DNA for the CDR3 is TGTGCCAGCAGCTTAGGATGGACACTGAACACCGGGGAGCTGTTTTTT. It yields the protein CASSLGWTLNTGELFF.

V gene TRBV9 combines with J gene TRBJ1-4; tentatively, D is TRBD1 (6 bases). The ends were cut back, 3 bases at V and 1 base at J, with 7 bases in the middle. Per germline, CDR1 SGDLS and CDR2 YYNGEE. CDR3 length: 14 amino acids. The CDR3 loop is CASSAQGTNEKLFF. In DNA form, the CDR3 reads TGTGCCAGCAGCGCACAGGGAACTAATGAAAAACTGTTTTTT.

This CDR3 is CASSNRTAGGELFF. CDR3 bases: TGCGCCAGCAGCAATAGGACAGCTGGCGGGGAGCTGTTTTTT. The chain carries TRBV5-1 and TRBJ2-2; D might be TRBD1 (6 bases). V shed 4 bases and J shed 7 bases, with 14 bases lying between them. From germline, CDR1 is SGHRS and CDR2 YFSETQ. The CDR3 runs 14 residues.

The gene calls are TRBV12-3 or TRBV12-4 and TRBJ2-2; the D is unclear. This CDR3 has 12 amino acids. The V end was cut by 6 bases, the J end by 6 bases, with 8 bases between. For the CDR3, the DNA is TGTGCCAGCAGCCCTAACGCCGGGGAGCTGTTTTTT. Amino acid sequence: CASSPNAGELFF.

This clone has just one count. This rearrangement joins TRBV5-6 to TRBJ2-3, with D unresolved. Trimming took 0 bases from V and 0 from J, leaving 11 bases between them. The CDR3 totals 16 residues. Per germline, CDR1 SGHDT and CDR2 YYEEEE. CDR3 amino acids: CASSLGRSFSTDTQYF. The CDR3 DNA sequence: TGTGCCAGCAGCTTGGGTCGGAGCTTTAGCACAGATACGCAGTATTTT. The full variable domain, in which reference TRBV5-6 and TRBJ2-3 provide the parts outside the CDR3, is DAGVTQSPTHLIKTRGQQVTLRCSPKSGHDTVSWYQQALGQGPQFIFQYYEEEERQRGNFPDRFSGHQFPNYSSELNVNALLLGDSALYLCASSLGRSFSTDTQYFGPGTRLTVL.

The chain employs TRBV18 and TRBJ1-2; D is unresolved. Deletions cut 2 bases from V and 6 bases from J, with 10 bases between. This CDR3 is 13 amino acids long. The germline gives CDR1 KGHSH, CDR2 LQKENI. The chain's CDR3 is CASSPSGPDGYTF. The DNA of the CDR3 is TGTGCCAGCTCACCAAGCGGCCCGGATGGCTACACCTTC. Full variable domain (missing parts from reference TRBV18 and TRBJ1-2): NAGVMQNPRHLVRRRGQEARLRCSPMKGHSHVYWYRQLPEEGLKFMVYLQKENIIDESGMPKERFSAEFPKEGPSILRIQQVVRGDSAAYFCASSPSGPDGYTFGSGTRLTVV.